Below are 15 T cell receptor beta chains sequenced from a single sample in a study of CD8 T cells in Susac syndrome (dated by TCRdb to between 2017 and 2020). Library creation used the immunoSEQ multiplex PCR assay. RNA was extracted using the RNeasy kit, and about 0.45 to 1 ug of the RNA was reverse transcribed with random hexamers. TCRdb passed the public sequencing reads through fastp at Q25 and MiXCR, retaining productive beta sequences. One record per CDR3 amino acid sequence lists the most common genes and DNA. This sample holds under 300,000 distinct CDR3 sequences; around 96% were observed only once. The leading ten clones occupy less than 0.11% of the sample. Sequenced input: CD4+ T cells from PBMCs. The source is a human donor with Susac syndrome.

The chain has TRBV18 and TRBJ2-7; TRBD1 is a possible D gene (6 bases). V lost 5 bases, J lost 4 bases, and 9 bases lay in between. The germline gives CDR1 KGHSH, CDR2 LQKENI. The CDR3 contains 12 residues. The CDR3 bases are TGTGCCAGCTCATCCAGGGGATACGAGCAGTACTTC. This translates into CASSSRGYEQYF.

The chain's CDR3 is CASSSPAGGPRGRDTQYF. The CDR3 DNA reads as TGTGCCAGCAGTTCACCGGCGGGGGGACCCAGAGGGCGAGATACGCAGTATTTT. The rearrangement links TRBV28 to TRBJ2-3, with TRBD2 matching over 8 bases. Trimming removed 4 bases from V and 5 bases from J; junction bases left unmatched: 17. This CDR3 has 18 residues. The V gene's germline CDR1 is MDHEN and CDR2 SYDVKM.

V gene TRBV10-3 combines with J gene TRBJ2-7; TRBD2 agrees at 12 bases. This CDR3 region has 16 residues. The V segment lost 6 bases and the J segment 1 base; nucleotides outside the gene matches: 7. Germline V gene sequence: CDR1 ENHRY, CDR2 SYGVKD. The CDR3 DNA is TGTGCCATCAGGCCGACTAGCGGGGGACCTTCCTACGAGCAGTACTTC. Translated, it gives CAIRPTSGGPSYEQYF.

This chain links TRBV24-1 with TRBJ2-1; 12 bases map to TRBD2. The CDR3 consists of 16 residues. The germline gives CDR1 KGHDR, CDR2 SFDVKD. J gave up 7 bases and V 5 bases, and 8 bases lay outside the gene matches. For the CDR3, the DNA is TGTGCCACCAGTGCCGCGACTAGCGGGAGTTTTAATGAGCAGTTCTTC. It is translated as CATSAATSGSFNEQFF.

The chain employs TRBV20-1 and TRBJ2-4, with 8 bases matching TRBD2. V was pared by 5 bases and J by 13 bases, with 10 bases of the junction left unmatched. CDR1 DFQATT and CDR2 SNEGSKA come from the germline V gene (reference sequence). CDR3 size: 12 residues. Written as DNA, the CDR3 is TGCAGTGCTCACACTAGCGGTCCCGAACAGTACTTC. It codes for CSAHTSGPEQYF.

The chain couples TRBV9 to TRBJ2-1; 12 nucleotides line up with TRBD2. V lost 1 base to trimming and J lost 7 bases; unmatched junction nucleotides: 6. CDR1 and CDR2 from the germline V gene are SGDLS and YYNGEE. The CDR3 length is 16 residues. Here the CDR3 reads CASSVRLAGVGNEQFF. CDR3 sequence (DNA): TGTGCCAGCAGCGTAAGACTAGCGGGGGTAGGAAATGAGCAGTTCTTC.

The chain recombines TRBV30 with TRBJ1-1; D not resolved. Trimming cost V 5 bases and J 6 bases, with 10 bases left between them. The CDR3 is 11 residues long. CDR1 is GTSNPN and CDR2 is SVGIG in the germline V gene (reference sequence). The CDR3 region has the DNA TGTGCCTGGGATCATTATTCTGAAGCTTTCTTT. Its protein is CAWDHYSEAFF.

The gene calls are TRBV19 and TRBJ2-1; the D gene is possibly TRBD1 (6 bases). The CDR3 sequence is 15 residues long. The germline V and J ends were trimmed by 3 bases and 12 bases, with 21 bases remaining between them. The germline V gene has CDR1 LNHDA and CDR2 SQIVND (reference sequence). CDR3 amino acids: CASSIGPRRGSGQFF. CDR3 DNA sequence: TGTGCCAGTAGTATCGGTCCTCGAAGGGGGAGTGGGCAGTTCTTC.

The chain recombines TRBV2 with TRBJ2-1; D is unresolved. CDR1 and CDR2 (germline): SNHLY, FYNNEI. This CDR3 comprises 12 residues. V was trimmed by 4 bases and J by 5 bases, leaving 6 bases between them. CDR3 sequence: CASSGYDNEQFF. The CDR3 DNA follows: TGTGCCAGCAGTGGCTACGACAATGAGCAGTTCTTC.

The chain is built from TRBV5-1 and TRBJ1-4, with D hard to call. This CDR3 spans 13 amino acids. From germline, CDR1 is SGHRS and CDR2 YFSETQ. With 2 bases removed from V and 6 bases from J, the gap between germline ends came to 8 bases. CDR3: CASSFLPDEKLFF. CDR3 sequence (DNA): TGCGCCAGCAGCTTTTTACCGGATGAAAAACTGTTTTTT.

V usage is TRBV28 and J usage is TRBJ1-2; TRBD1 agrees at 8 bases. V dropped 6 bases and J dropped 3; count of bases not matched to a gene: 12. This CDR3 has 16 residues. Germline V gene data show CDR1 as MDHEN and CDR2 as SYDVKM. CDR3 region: CASSSSGGAPHYGYTF. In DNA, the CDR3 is TGTGCCAGCAGCTCCTCAGGGGGCGCTCCCCACTATGGCTACACCTTC.

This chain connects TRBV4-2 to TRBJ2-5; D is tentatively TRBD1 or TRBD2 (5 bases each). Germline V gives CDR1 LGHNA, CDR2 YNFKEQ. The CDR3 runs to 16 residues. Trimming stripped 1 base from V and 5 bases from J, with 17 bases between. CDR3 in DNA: TGTGCCAGCAGCCAAGTTACAGGAATATCGGGGGAGACCCAGTACTTC. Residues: CASSQVTGISGETQYF.

The DNA of the CDR3 is TGCGCCAGCAGCTCAGGGTTGAGGAATGAGCAGTTCTTC. It codes for CASSSGLRNEQFF. This rearrangement joins TRBV5-1 to TRBJ2-1; tentatively, D is TRBD1 (5 bases). Germline V gives CDR1 SGHRS, CDR2 YFSETQ. The V and J ends lost 3 bases and 7 bases respectively, with 11 bases between them. The CDR3 covers 13 residues.

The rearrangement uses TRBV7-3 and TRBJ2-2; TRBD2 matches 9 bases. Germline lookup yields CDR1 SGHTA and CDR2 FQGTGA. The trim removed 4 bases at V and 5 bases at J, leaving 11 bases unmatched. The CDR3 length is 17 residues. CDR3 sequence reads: CASSWIAGGPQTGELFF. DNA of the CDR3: TGTGCCAGCAGCTGGATTGCGGGAGGGCCCCAAACCGGGGAGCTGTTTTTT.

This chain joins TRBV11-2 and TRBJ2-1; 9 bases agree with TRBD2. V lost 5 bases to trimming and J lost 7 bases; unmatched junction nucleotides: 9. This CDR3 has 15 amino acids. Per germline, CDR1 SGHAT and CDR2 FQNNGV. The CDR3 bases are TGTGCCAGCAGCCTGGGGACTAGCATGGGGAATGAGCAGTTCTTC. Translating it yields CASSLGTSMGNEQFF.